The entry below describes one T cell receptor (beta chain). This clone's antigen is unknown. No base quality information exists; no much larger clone differs at one position. These data originate in a study of cytomegalovirus exposure and HLA in healthy donors (dated by TCRdb to about 2017). The study in broad terms: In an earlier analysis of several hundred of the donors, approximately 260 Gb of sequence data and 100 million or so unique TCR beta sequences from about 179 million T cells were reported. An early release that covered some 630 HLA-typed donors contained around 330 gigabases of sequencing data and roughly 84 million unique TCR sequences. The genetic ancestry cluster associated with self-reported Caucasian donors included about 84% of the roughly 380 genotyped donors. The aim of the study was to test whether cataloging public T cell receptors could identify signatures of past pathogen exposure. The study used immunosequencing to profile the T cell repertoires of several hundred subjects and linked those repertoires to cytomegalovirus serostatus. Along with the approximately 600-subject first cohort, a separate validation cohort of 120 different subjects was used. To predict cytomegalovirus infection status, the study brought together high-throughput TCR immunosequencing, statistical association of individual TCRs with disease status, and machine learning. A later analysis re-examined previously published TCR beta repertoires from roughly 720 donors and added high-resolution HLA genotyping to investigate patterns of TCR occurrence. The later analysis used no new phenotypic data to find candidate immune exposures, relying instead on TCR beta sequences and their occurrence across donors. To decide whether each TCR beta V gene segment behaved as functional or pseudogenic, an earlier analysis of some 580 of the donors relied on high-throughput TCR beta sequencing. Donor age, sex, ethnicity and CMV serostatus were collected together with the repertoire data. Genome-wide SNP genotypes for about 65% of the roughly 670 donors were used in a later genetic analysis, which treated that subset as a discovery cohort. Every repertoire in the discovery cohort had been generated on one and the same sequencing platform. Both class I and class II loci were covered by HLA typing, at four-digit resolution. Typing coverage varied by locus: roughly 629-640 donors for A, B, C, DRB1 and DQB1; roughly 520 for DQA1; about 570 for DPA1; fewer than 480 for DPB1. Four or five DR-DQ haplotypes were treated as single units for association and clustering because of strong linkage in the cohort. Among roughly 370 genotyped donors of the cohort, an average of 235,054 unique TCR beta nucleotide sequences were sequenced per donor, roughly a sixth of them non-productive.

The CDR3, cysteine through phenylalanine, is 12 amino acids long. The only DNA kept is the CDR3, 36 bases in frame from the first base. V loses 5 bases, J loses 8 bases, and the germline ends lie 15 bases apart. The germline V gene encodes CDR1 GTSNPN and CDR2 SVGIG (reference sequence). The cohort consisted of 666 healthy bone marrow donors. At the time of sampling, all cohort members were nominally healthy, though unrecorded immune exposures were likely present. The donor tested CMV seropositive, placing the donor among the approximately 310 seropositive members of the cohort. Each donor provided a peripheral blood sample, and peripheral blood mononuclear cells were used for TCR beta sequencing. The Qiagen DNeasy Blood Extraction Kit was used to extract genomic DNA from the blood cell samples. Library preparation used the immunoSEQ multiplex PCR assay. The multiplex PCR relied on a mix of 60 forward primers for TCR Vbeta segments and 13 reverse primers for TCR Jbeta segments. The CDR3 region of rearranged TCR beta genes was amplified from genomic DNA by a multiplex PCR assay. The amplified TCR beta libraries were sequenced on the Illumina HiSeq System as 87-base-pair reads. Under the source paper's analysis protocol: A later analysis counted 65 million to 90 million unique TCR beta chains across the 650 to 700 repertoires, and 9 million to 14 million of these chains were shared by at least two donors. A nearest-neighbor algorithm error-corrected the raw reads and collapsed the reads into unique sequences, merging closely related sequences to remove PCR and sequencing errors. Alignment of CDR3 sequences to IMGT reference sequences was used to assign V, D and J gene segments. For a sequence to be retained, a match of at least six nucleotides was required to both a V gene segment and a J gene segment. Rearrangements were classified as productive when the CDR3 lacked stop codons and remained in frame with V and J, and all other rearrangements were classified as non-productive. CDR3 was defined by IMGT convention, running from the second conserved V-encoded cysteine to the conserved J-encoded phenylalanine. The earlier analysis of around 640 of the donors excluded sequences that lacked an unambiguous match to a single V gene segment. In an earlier analysis of 450 to 700 of the donors, V segments were called functional above 56.7% productive rearrangements and were called segregating when the between-donor standard deviation exceeded 5%. A statistical classification framework was developed to diagnose cytomegalovirus status using the catalog of TCR beta chain sequences. In a later analysis, TCR nucleotide sequences were compared against IMGT/GENE-DB human TR gene sequences so that V and J genes could be assigned. Using the TCRdist pipeline, a later analysis assigned CDR3 sequences along with most-parsimonious VDJ recombination scenarios. A later analysis defined each TCR beta chain by its CDR3 amino acid sequence plus V-gene family, and excluded reads lacking a unique V-gene family. To address suspected cross-contamination and a sequencing artifact, a later analysis removed under 600 highly shared, low-generation-probability nucleotide sequences. A later analysis calculated a clonal expansion index for each public chain from normalized within-repertoire ranks of inferred template counts. Generation probabilities in a later analysis came from a VDJ recombination model fitted to out-of-frame rearrangements, and those results were checked against IGoR. In a later analysis, TCR-TCR, TCR-HLA and TCR-CMV co-occurrence was scored with hypergeometric tests, and a repertoire-size bias correction was applied to TCR pairs. False discovery rates were estimated in a later analysis by permuting HLA or CMV assignments 20 times. In a later analysis, co-occurring TCRs were grouped with DBSCAN, and TCRdist sequence similarity was added when clustering was performed within HLA-allele-positive subsets. Co-occurrence clustering excluded repertoires with fewer than 30,000 or more than 120,000 public chains, plus five with anomalous nucleotide sharing. The clones in this table, taken by TCRdb from immuneACCESS, are in-frame only. Not every clone is retained; where verified, under half of the shortfall comes from an unresolved V gene, and the cause of the rest is unknown. V and J calls and clone size follow that table, whereas D and trimming were derived from the DNA. Present in this sample are roughly 80,000 clones, 62% of which were seen just once. 3.5% to 4.5% of the sample lies in the top ten.

What the work shows at the level of the full study, not this receptor alone: Assigning TCR associations to individual alleles was difficult when HLA alleles, especially DR and DQ, strongly co-occurred. A further reported finding was that TCR beta sequences accurately predicted the HLA-A and HLA-B alleles for most subjects in the first cohort. A cluster of highly shared sequence variants was judged likely to represent a technical artifact of the sequencing pipeline. V-gene and J-gene trimming of TCR beta chains was associated with a missense DCLRE1C variant in a later genetic analysis, and the association was replicated in an independent cohort. Immune exposure information for the cohort was limited to CMV serostatus. Around 16 rarely observed V segments, including chromosome 9 orphons, were excluded from the earlier analysis of 550 to 700 of the donors because counts were too low. Linkage disequilibrium might explain the correlated functional status among segregating V segments, but an unknown experimental factor could not be ruled out. The study gave a list of 150 to 200 TCR beta chains associated with cytomegalovirus. According to a later analysis, TCR association rates differed among HLA loci, with DRB1 alleles showing the most associated TCRs and HLA-C alleles showing the fewest. The cohort was sequenced for TCR beta chains only, and without alpha or paired-chain data the features that could be detected were limited. Sequencing depth was assumed to be roughly uniform across donors in the presence/absence analyses, though that assumption may not hold. In a later analysis, HLA-associated TCR beta chains were found to be more clonally expanded and to have lower generation probabilities than equally common non-associated chains. The 87-base-pair reads could not distinguish some IMGT-functional V segments, including TRBV6-2 and TRBV6-3, so those segments were excluded. Most TCR sequences were seen in very few donors, while some public TCRs were found in many individuals. A later analysis associated about 17,000 TCR beta sequences with specific HLA alleles at a false discovery rate of 0.05. A later genetic analysis reported fewer N-insertions in productive TCRs among donors in an Asian-associated ancestry cluster than the roughly 700-donor mean. In a later analysis, several top co-occurrence clusters were reported to appear linked to parvovirus B19, influenza, CMV and Epstein-Barr virus. In an earlier analysis of about 600 of the donors, most TCR beta V segments appeared in productive rearrangements about 87% or about 30% of the time, broadly matching IMGT annotations. According to the authors, the approach could potentially be generalized to other disease states and immunological phenotypes. The classifier was reported to diagnose cytomegalovirus status with high specificity and sensitivity in both the original cohort and the validation cohort. Three of the identified cytomegalovirus-associated TCR beta chains were confirmed in vitro to be specific for cytomegalovirus antigens. Because HLA typing was unavailable for some donors at each locus, only the typed subset was used in association tests. A later analysis found that most CMV-associated TCR beta chains appeared HLA-restricted, with HLA associations seemingly driven largely by CMV exposure.

The receptor was isolated from a male donor in good health and CMV-seropositive. Sequenced input: PBMCs. The chain employs TRBV30 and TRBJ1-2; TRBD1 is a weak D gene call, 5 bases matching. For the CDR3, the sequence is CAWYDGGNGYTF. In nucleotides, the sequence is TGTGCCTGGTACGACGGGGGGAACGGCTACACCTTC.